These 14 T cell receptor beta chains share one sample of origin, sequenced in a study of blood T cell repertoires in COVID-19. The method was immunoSEQ multiplex PCR; TCRdb's version includes in-frame clones alone and lacks a portion of them. Of approximately 100,000 clones in the sample, 70% to 90% are singletons; the top ten hold approximately 3.1%. The sequencing sample was made of peripheral blood. The receptors here all came from a man aged 50 to 60 in a cohort sampled during active COVID-19.

V is TRBV19 and J is TRBJ1-1, with 8 positions matching TRBD1. Germline assignment: CDR1 LNHDA and CDR2 SQIVND (reference sequence). This CDR3 is 12 amino acids long. V gave up 8 bases and J gave up 5 bases; unmatched junction bases: 4. The DNA for the CDR3 is TGTGCCAGTGGACAGGGCGGAACTGAAGCTTTCTTT. Its translation: CASGQGGTEAFF.

The CDR3 DNA follows: TGTGCCAGCAGCGAAGGGACAGGGGGTTTGATTAACTATGGCTACACCTTC. The encoded protein is CASSEGTGGLINYGYTF. This rearrangement joins TRBV5-6 to TRBJ1-2, with 11 bases identical to TRBD1. The CDR3 sequence is 17 residues long. Per the germline V gene, CDR1 is SGHDT and CDR2 is YYEEEE. The V and J ends lost 4 bases and 1 base, in that order; junction bases with no gene match: 9.

This chain links TRBV7-8 with TRBJ2-2; D unresolved. Germline CDR1 is SGHVS and CDR2 is FQNEAQ. This CDR3 has 16 amino acids. V was pared by 5 bases and J by 7 bases, with 20 bases between. The CDR3 region is CASSRRGGSMGGELFF. In DNA, the CDR3 is TGTGCCAGCAGCCGGAGAGGTGGCAGCATGGGCGGGGAGCTGTTTTTT.

The chain links TRBV5-1 to TRBJ1-5; 9 bases line up with TRBD1. J lost 7 bases, V lost 0 bases, and 8 bases had no gene match. This CDR3 spans 16 amino acids. CDR1 is SGHRS, CDR2 YFSETQ, per germline. As DNA, the CDR3 is TGCGCCAGCAGCTTGGGGGACAGGGACAATGAACAGCCCCAGCATTTT. Its translation is CASSLGDRDNEQPQHF.

The CDR3 region is CASRGRTARDYGYTF. CDR3 DNA sequence: TGTGCCAGCCGTGGACGGACAGCTAGAGACTATGGCTACACCTTC. This sequence joins TRBV3-1 (or the pseudogene TRBV3-2) and TRBJ1-2; tentative D call: TRBD1 (6 bases). V was pared by 8 bases and J by 3 bases, with 19 bases between. This CDR3 is built from 15 residues. The germline V gene has CDR1 LGHDT and CDR2 YNNKEL (reference sequence).

The chain combines TRBV5-1 with TRBJ1-1; 8 bases agree with TRBD1. The CDR3 length is 15 residues. Per the germline V gene, CDR1 is SGHRS and CDR2 is YFSETQ. V shed 5 bases and J 0 bases; nucleotides not matched to a gene: 6. The CDR3 here is CASRPSTGVNTEAFF. The CDR3 coding sequence is TGCGCCAGCAGGCCTTCGACAGGGGTGAACACTGAAGCTTTCTTT. The full variable domain, completed using reference TRBV5-1 and TRBJ1-1, is KAGVTQTPRYLIKTRGQQVTLSCSPISGHRSVSWYQQTPGQGLQFLFEYFSETQRNKGNFPGRFSGRQFSNSRSEMNVSTLELGDSALYLCASRPSTGVNTEAFFGQGTRLTVV.

V and J are TRBV5-1 and TRBJ2-2; 7 bases are shared with TRBD1. Germline V gene data show CDR1 as SGHRS and CDR2 as YFSETQ. The CDR3 sequence is 15 residues long. V shed 4 bases, J shed 7 bases, and the junction held 10 bases outside the gene matches. The CDR3 protein is CASSTGQVKGGELFF. Here the CDR3 DNA reads TGCGCCAGCAGCACCGGACAGGTAAAAGGCGGGGAGCTGTTTTTT.

This clone was counted a few times. The chain links TRBV9 to TRBJ2-7; maybe TRBD2 (5 bases). This CDR3 has 15 amino acids. Deletions cut 0 bases from V and 0 bases from J, with 10 bases between. The germline CDR1 and CDR2 sequences are SGDLS and YYNGEE. The CDR3: CASSVADGVSYEQYF. In nucleotides, the CDR3 is TGTGCCAGCAGCGTAGCGGACGGGGTCTCCTACGAGCAGTACTTC.

The V call is TRBV2, the J call TRBJ1-5; D remains unclear. V was cut by 2 bases and J by 3 bases, with 5 bases left in between. This CDR3 contains 13 residues. Germline CDR1 SNHLY, CDR2 FYNNEI. The CDR3 nucleotides read TGTGCCAGCAGTGAACGGGTCAATCAGCCCCAGCATTTT. Translation gives CASSERVNQPQHF.

The chain recombines TRBV5-6 with TRBJ2-3, with 10 positions matching TRBD2. The J segment lost 4 bases and the V segment lost 0 bases, leaving 11 bases of the junction unmatched. The CDR3 loop spans 18 amino acids. Germline loops: CDR1 SGHDT, CDR2 YYEEEE. CDR3 region: CASSLGWWKRGGADTQYF. In DNA, the CDR3 is TGTGCCAGCAGCTTGGGCTGGTGGAAGCGGGGGGGTGCAGATACGCAGTATTTT.

This chain links TRBV18 with TRBJ1-2, with a tentative D call TRBD1 (5 bases). Germline CDR1 and CDR2: KGHSH and LQKENI. The CDR3 is 15 amino acids. The V end was cut by 0 bases, the J end by 8 bases, with 16 bases between. This CDR3 is CASSPPSVGARGYTF. The CDR3 nucleotides read TGTGCCAGCTCACCACCGTCCGTAGGGGCGCGGGGCTACACCTTC.

This rearrangement joins TRBV5-1 to TRBJ2-5; tentative D call: TRBD1 (6 bases). Germline-derived CDR1 and CDR2 are SGHRS and YFSETQ. The CDR3 sequence is 14 residues long. Trimming shortened V by 3 bases and J by 0 bases, and 9 bases separated the two germline ends. The CDR3 loop is CASSSRGNQETQYF. The CDR3 nucleotides read TGCGCCAGCAGCTCTAGGGGGAACCAAGAGACCCAGTACTTC. Complete variable domain (other parts from reference TRBV5-1 and TRBJ2-5): KAGVTQTPRYLIKTRGQQVTLSCSPISGHRSVSWYQQTPGQGLQFLFEYFSETQRNKGNFPGRFSGRQFSNSRSEMNVSTLELGDSALYLCASSSRGNQETQYFGPGTRLLVL.

In its sample, this clone was seen once. The CDR3 loop is CASSYGTGDKETQYF. CDR3 DNA: TGTGCCAGCAGCTATGGGACAGGAGACAAAGAGACCCAGTACTTC. The chain employs TRBV28 and TRBJ2-5; 8 bases line up with TRBD1. The CDR3 runs to 15 residues. V gave up 6 bases and J gave up 3 bases; unmatched junction bases: 9. CDR1 is MDHEN, CDR2 SYDVKM, per germline.

This rearrangement joins TRBV15 to TRBJ1-5, with unresolved D. The germline V gene has CDR1 LNHNV and CDR2 YYDKDF (reference sequence). The CDR3 loop spans 15 amino acids. V was pared by 5 bases and J by 4 bases, with 15 bases between. CDR3 sequence reads: CATSGPLILNQPQHF. The DNA for the CDR3 is TGTGCCACCAGCGGGCCCTTAATACTTAATCAGCCCCAGCATTTT.